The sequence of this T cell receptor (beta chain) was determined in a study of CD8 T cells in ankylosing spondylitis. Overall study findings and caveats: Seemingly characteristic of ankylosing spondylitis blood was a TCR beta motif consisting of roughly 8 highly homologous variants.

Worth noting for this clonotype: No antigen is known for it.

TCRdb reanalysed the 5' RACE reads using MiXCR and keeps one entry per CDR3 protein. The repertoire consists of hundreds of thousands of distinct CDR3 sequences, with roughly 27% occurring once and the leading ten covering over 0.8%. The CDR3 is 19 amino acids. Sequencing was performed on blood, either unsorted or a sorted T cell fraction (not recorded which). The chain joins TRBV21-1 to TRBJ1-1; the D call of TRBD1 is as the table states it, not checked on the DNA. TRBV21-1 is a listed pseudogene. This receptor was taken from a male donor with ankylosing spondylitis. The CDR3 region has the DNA TGTGCCAGCAGCAAAGAGGGTCGGGCGGGGACAGGGTTATCCACTGAAGCTTTCTTT. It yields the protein CASSKEGRAGTGLSTEAFF.